The clone carrying this T cell receptor (beta chain) was picked up many times. The antigen remains undetermined. MiXCR was run by TCRdb on the 5' RACE reads, yielding one entry per CDR3 protein. The sample yields 150,000 to 200,000 distinct CDR3 sequences, approximately 12% seen once. This sample is drawn from a study of CD8 T cells in ankylosing spondylitis. Study results and caveats: It was reported that disease-linked clones were significantly enriched in matched ankylosing spondylitis synovial fluid.

The TCR was taken from a female donor with ankylosing spondylitis or in good health (not recorded which). The sample consisted of blood, either unsorted or a sorted T cell fraction (not recorded which).

The DNA for the CDR3 is TGTGCCATCAGGAACAGGGACAATGAGCAGTTCTTC. Residues: CAIRNRDNEQFF. The chain recombines TRBV10-3 with TRBJ2-1; perhaps TRBD1 as D (6 bases). CDR1 and CDR2 from the germline V gene are ENHRY and SYGVKD. V was shortened by 6 bases and J by 5 bases, with 8 bases between the two germline ends. The CDR3 extends over 12 amino acids.